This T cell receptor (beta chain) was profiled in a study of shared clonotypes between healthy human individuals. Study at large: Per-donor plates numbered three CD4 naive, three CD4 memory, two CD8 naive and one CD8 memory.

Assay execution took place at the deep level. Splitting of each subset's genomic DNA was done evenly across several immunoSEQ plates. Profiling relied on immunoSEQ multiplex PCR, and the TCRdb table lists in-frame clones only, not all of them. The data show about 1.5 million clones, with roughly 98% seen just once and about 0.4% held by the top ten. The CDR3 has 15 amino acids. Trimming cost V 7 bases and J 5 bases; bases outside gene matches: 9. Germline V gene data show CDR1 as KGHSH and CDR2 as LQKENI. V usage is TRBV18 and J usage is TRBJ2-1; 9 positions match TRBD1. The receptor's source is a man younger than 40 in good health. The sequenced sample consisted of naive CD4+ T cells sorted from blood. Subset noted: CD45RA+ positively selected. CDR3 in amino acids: CASYHSGQGDNEQFF. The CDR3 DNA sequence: TGTGCCAGCTATCACTCGGGACAGGGAGACAATGAGCAGTTCTTC.